This record looks at one TCR beta chain sequence and its context. This record belongs to a study of blood T cell repertoires in COVID-19. TCRdb's table, derived via immunoSEQ multiplex PCR, lists solely in-frame clones and lacks some. The table has 200,000 to 300,000 clones, about nine tenths seen once. Individuals drawn from under 30 US areas were roughly 18 to 95 years old. Trimming took 3 bases from V and 5 from J, leaving 8 bases between them. The CDR3 is 13 residues long. The germline V gene has CDR1 LNHDA and CDR2 SQIVND (reference sequence). The sample was PBMCs or T cells enriched from blood (not recorded which). The chain joins TRBV19 to TRBJ2-1; D gene uncertain. The TCR sequence derives from a woman between 35 and 50 years old with acute COVID-19. The CDR3 coding sequence is TGTGCCAGTAGTATTGGCCCAAACAATGAGCAGTTCTTC. Amino acids: CASSIGPNNEQFF.